What follows are 31 T cell receptor beta chains derived from one specimen sequenced in a study of blood T cell repertoires in COVID-19 (dated by TCRdb to between 2020 and 2021). The library was prepared using the immunoSEQ multiplex PCR assay. TCRdb retrieved this table from immuneACCESS and kept in-frame rearrangements only. Not all clones are present; in checked studies, unresolved V genes account for under half, and no reason is known for the remainder. The sample data list fewer than 200,000 clones, and about 93% of these were observed just once. The top ten clones comprise roughly 5% of the sample. What was sequenced was peripheral blood. These receptors all stem from a woman in her forties or fifties with acute or convalescent COVID-19.

The chain couples TRBV12-3 or TRBV12-4 to TRBJ1-5; D possibly corresponds to TRBD1 (6 bases). Trimming left V 5 bases short and J 11 bases short, with 13 bases between. This CDR3 region has 12 residues. CDR3 bases: TGTGCCAGCAGTACTCGGACAGCTGCCCAGCATTTT. This encodes CASSTRTAAQHF.

The CDR3, as DNA: TGTGCCAGCAGTTACTCGGCAGGGATCTATGGCTACACCTTC. Translated, it gives CASSYSAGIYGYTF. V usage is TRBV6-5 and J usage is TRBJ1-2; D might be TRBD1 (5 bases). This CDR3 has 14 residues. Germline V gives CDR1 MNHEY, CDR2 SVGAGI. V was pared by 0 bases and J by 4 bases, with 9 bases between.

The J gene is TRBJ1-4, the V gene TRBV28; 8 nucleotides line up with TRBD1. Germline values: CDR1 MDHEN, CDR2 SYDVKM. This CDR3 has 14 amino acids. V shed 4 bases, J shed 10 bases, and the junction held 8 bases outside the gene matches. Here the CDR3 reads CASSSGQGKGKLFF. CDR3 sequence (DNA): TGTGCCAGCAGTTCCGGACAGGGTAAAGGAAAACTGTTTTTT.

The rearrangement uses TRBV15 and TRBJ1-2; D gene uncertain. Trimming cost V 7 bases and J 1 base, with 10 bases left between them. The CDR3 loop spans 13 amino acids. In germline, CDR1 is LNHNV, CDR2 YYDKDF (reference sequence). CDR3: CATKLELNYGYTF. CDR3 sequence (DNA): TGTGCCACCAAGCTGGAGCTTAACTATGGCTACACCTTC.

The chain links TRBV4-1 to TRBJ1-1, with 7 nucleotides matching TRBD1. Trimming took 3 bases from V and 5 from J; bases not matched to a gene: 9. In germline, CDR1 is MGHRA, CDR2 YSYEKL. The CDR3 is 15 amino acids. CDR3 nucleotide sequence: TGCGCCAGCAGCCACATCCAGGGGGTATTGACTGAAGCTTTCTTT. Its translation is CASSHIQGVLTEAFF.

The rearrangement joins TRBV19 to TRBJ1-1; no firm D call. Trimming removed 5 bases from V and 2 bases from J, with 6 bases in between. The CDR3 loop spans 12 amino acids. Germline V CDR1 and CDR2: LNHDA, SQIVND (reference sequence). Here the CDR3 DNA reads TGTGCCAGTAGTTTCGGTAACACTGAAGCTTTCTTT. Translated: CASSFGNTEAFF.

The chain links TRBV7-8 to TRBJ2-4, with a tentative D call TRBD2 (6 bases). Germline V gene sequence: CDR1 SGHVS, CDR2 FQNEAQ. CDR3 size: 16 residues. Trimming left V 2 bases short and J 0 bases short, with 11 bases between. Written as DNA, the CDR3 is TGTGCCAGCAGCTTACTTTCGGAGGGAGCCAAAAACATTCAGTACTTC. Encoded protein: CASSLLSEGAKNIQYF.

This clone was seen only once. V and J are TRBV20-1 and TRBJ2-5; D unclear. Trimming took 3 bases from V and 5 from J, leaving 10 bases between them. CDR3 length equals 12 residues. Germline CDR1 is DFQATT and CDR2 is SNEGSKA (reference sequence). As DNA, the CDR3 is TGCAGTGCTAGTGACCTCGGGGAGACCCAGTACTTC. Protein sequence: CSASDLGETQYF.

The chain uses TRBV7-2 and TRBJ2-5, with D perhaps TRBD2 (6 bases). The germline V gene has CDR1 SGHTA and CDR2 FQGNSA. The V and J ends lost 1 base and 3 bases respectively, with 12 bases between them. This CDR3 contains 15 residues. DNA for the CDR3: TGTGCCAGCAGCTTAGTTGGCGGGGAAAAAGAGACCCAGTACTTC. It yields the protein CASSLVGGEKETQYF.

The CDR3 DNA sequence: TGTGCCAGCAGCGTTTCAGGTGATAGCAATCAGCCCCAGCATTTT. Its protein product is CASSVSGDSNQPQHF. This chain connects TRBV9 to TRBJ1-5; D is undetermined. V dropped 2 bases and J dropped 0 bases, with 9 bases sitting between them. The germline gives CDR1 SGDLS, CDR2 YYNGEE. The CDR3 contains 15 residues.

This chain uses TRBV5-6 with TRBJ1-2, with unresolved D. With 5 bases removed from V and 6 bases from J, the gap between germline ends came to 17 bases. In germline, CDR1 is SGHDT, CDR2 YYEEEE. The length of the CDR3 is 14 residues. In nucleotides, the CDR3 is TGTGCCAGCAGTCAGACCCTGGGCGGGGATGGCTACACCTTC. Its protein product is CASSQTLGGDGYTF.

V and J are TRBV30 and TRBJ1-1, with D tentatively TRBD1 (5 bases). This CDR3 is built from 12 residues. Germline CDR1 is GTSNPN and CDR2 is SVGIG (reference sequence). Trimming removed 4 bases at V and 5 bases at J, with 11 bases between. CDR3 in amino acids: CAWMGGLTEAFF. For the CDR3, the DNA is TGTGCCTGGATGGGGGGTTTAACTGAAGCTTTCTTT.

The chain recombines TRBV4-3 with TRBJ2-5, with no clear D. The CDR3 is 13 residues long. Germline V CDR1 and CDR2: LGHNA, YSLEER. V lost 1 base and J 2 bases, leaving 5 bases between the germline ends. The CDR3 protein is CASSQVRQETQYF. In DNA form, the CDR3 reads TGCGCCAGCAGCCAAGTCAGACAAGAGACCCAGTACTTC.

This sequence joins TRBV14 and TRBJ1-2; possibly TRBD1 for D (6 bases). Per the germline V gene, CDR1 is SGHDN and CDR2 is FVKESK. This CDR3 has 15 amino acids. The V end lost 2 bases, the J end lost 2 bases, and 12 bases lay between the germline ends. The CDR3: CASSQSGDPNYGYTF. The DNA for the CDR3 is TGTGCCAGCAGCCAATCAGGGGATCCCAACTATGGCTACACCTTC.

The chain employs TRBV27 and TRBJ1-4; D is perhaps TRBD1 (5 bases). The CDR3 has 15 residues. Trimming left V 1 base short and J 3 bases short, with 9 bases between. Per the germline V gene, CDR1 is MNHEY and CDR2 is SMNVEV (reference sequence). In DNA, the CDR3 is TGTGCCAGCAGTTTATTTCGACAGCCTAATGAAAAACTGTTTTTT. It yields the protein CASSLFRQPNEKLFF.

The V and J genes are TRBV18 and TRBJ2-1; 9 bases align to TRBD1. Germline V gene data show CDR1 as KGHSH and CDR2 as LQKENI. V was pared by 6 bases and J by 6 bases, with 9 bases of the junction left unmatched. The CDR3 runs 15 residues. The CDR3 coding sequence is TGTGCCAGCTCCCCCGGGACAGGGTCAGTCAATGAGCAGTTCTTC. Residues: CASSPGTGSVNEQFF.

The chain employs TRBV28 and TRBJ1-2; possibly TRBD1 for D (5 bases). The germline V gene has CDR1 MDHEN and CDR2 SYDVKM. The CDR3 totals 14 residues. V lost 6 bases and J 9 bases, leaving 20 bases between the germline ends. The CDR3 sequence: CASSEIQGAERYTF. The CDR3 bases are TGTGCCAGCAGCGAAATCCAGGGTGCGGAACGCTACACCTTC.

This clone was observed once. The rearrangement uses TRBV6-5 and TRBJ1-5; D perhaps matches TRBD1 (6 bases). The germline V gene encodes CDR1 MNHEY and CDR2 SVGAGI. Trimming left V 7 bases short and J 7 bases short, with 17 bases between. The CDR3 runs to 14 residues. CDR3 sequence reads: CASTLGGGGQPQHF. CDR3 coding DNA: TGTGCCAGCACCCTTGGGGGGGGCGGACAGCCCCAGCATTTT.

V gene TRBV5-1 combines with J gene TRBJ1-1, with 8 bases identical to TRBD1. This CDR3 spans 13 amino acids. Trimming cost V 4 bases and J 8 bases; bases outside gene matches: 7. Germline V CDR1 and CDR2: SGHRS, YFSETQ. CDR3 loop: CASSATGVREAFF. The CDR3 coding sequence is TGCGCCAGCAGCGCGACAGGGGTAAGAGAAGCTTTCTTT. The full variable domain, rest sourced from reference TRBV5-1 and TRBJ1-1, is KAGVTQTPRYLIKTRGQQVTLSCSPISGHRSVSWYQQTPGQGLQFLFEYFSETQRNKGNFPGRFSGRQFSNSRSEMNVSTLELGDSALYLCASSATGVREAFFGQGTRLTVV.

The gene calls are TRBV25-1 and TRBJ1-2; 10 nucleotides agree with TRBD1. The CDR3 extends over 16 amino acids. Germline V CDR1 and CDR2: MGHDK, SYGVNS. V shed 4 bases, J shed 1 base, and the junction held 6 bases outside the gene matches. CDR3 DNA: TGTGCCAGCAGTGCGATAGGACAGGGGGTTAACTATGGCTACACCTTC. Translated: CASSAIGQGVNYGYTF.

A single count supports this clone. The V call is TRBV2, the J call TRBJ2-1, with TRBD1 matching 9 bases. This CDR3 has 16 residues. Per the germline V gene, CDR1 is SNHLY and CDR2 is FYNNEI. V shed 3 bases, J shed 10 bases, and the junction held 13 bases outside the gene matches. The CDR3 loop reads CASSEPGDRVFNEQFF. CDR3 coding DNA: TGTGCCAGCAGTGAGCCGGGGGACAGGGTATTTAACGAGCAGTTCTTC.

The rearrangement links TRBV5-5 to TRBJ1-2, with 8 positions matching TRBD1. The CDR3 spans 15 residues. The trim removed 4 bases at V and 1 base at J, leaving 6 bases unmatched. CDR1 is SGHKS and CDR2 is YYEKEE in the germline V gene (reference sequence). This CDR3 reads CASSLQGAVNYGYTF. The CDR3 DNA reads TGTGCCAGCAGCCTTCAGGGGGCGGTTAACTATGGCTACACCTTC.

The CDR3 DNA follows: TGTGCCAGCAGTGAAGCGGGGGGCTCTGGAAACACCATATATTTT. This translates into CASSEAGGSGNTIYF. This sequence joins TRBV6-1 and TRBJ1-3, with TRBD1 as a possible D gene (5 bases). This CDR3 is 15 amino acids long. Germline CDR1 reads MNHNS; CDR2 reads SASEGT. V gave up 0 bases and J gave up 0 bases, with 6 bases separating them.

V gene TRBV5-8 combines with J gene TRBJ2-7; TRBD2 might be the D (7 bases). Looked up from germline, CDR1 is SGHTS and CDR2 is YDEGEE. This CDR3 region has 16 residues. V lost 3 bases to trimming and J lost 3 bases, with 19 bases between them. The CDR3 nucleotides read TGTGCCAGCAGCTCCGGCTGGGGGGGGCGCGACTACGAGCAGTACTTC. It yields the protein CASSSGWGGRDYEQYF.

This rearrangement joins TRBV19 to TRBJ1-6, with a weak D call TRBD1 (5 bases). CDR1 is LNHDA, CDR2 SQIVND, per germline (reference sequence). V dropped 6 bases and J dropped 8 bases, with 14 bases sitting between them. The CDR3 contains 14 residues. The CDR3 protein is CASSRIGGDSPLHF. CDR3 coding DNA: TGTGCCAGTAGCCGGATCGGAGGGGATTCACCCCTCCACTTT.

This clone was recorded once. The chain joins TRBV10-1 to TRBJ1-6, with a possible D match to TRBD1 (6 bases). This CDR3 region has 13 residues. The germline gives CDR1 WNHNN, CDR2 SYGVQD (reference sequence). The V end was cut by 6 bases, the J end by 7 bases, with 10 bases between. The CDR3 coding sequence is TGCGCCAGCAGGGACAGCCTAAATTCACCCCTCCACTTT. Translated: CASRDSLNSPLHF.

This clone came up a few times. The genes are TRBV5-4 and TRBJ1-2; D is undetermined. Germline loops: CDR1 SGHNT, CDR2 YYREEE (reference sequence). CDR3 length: 17 amino acids. V gave up 0 bases and J gave up 2 bases, with 17 bases separating them. The CDR3 region is CASSLGYSLILNYGYTF. The CDR3 bases are TGTGCCAGCAGCTTGGGTTACTCACTGATATTAAACTATGGCTACACCTTC. Full variable domain (outside the CDR3, taken from reference TRBV5-4 and TRBJ1-2): ETGVTQSPTHLIKTRGQQVTLRCSSQSGHNTVSWYQQALGQGPQFIFQYYREEENGRGNFPPRFSGLQFPNYSSELNVNALELDDSALYLCASSLGYSLILNYGYTFGSGTRLTVV.

The V call is TRBV7-9, the J call TRBJ2-1; D possibly corresponds to TRBD2 (5 bases). Germline values: CDR1 SEHNR, CDR2 FQNEAQ (reference sequence). The CDR3 is made up of 14 amino acids. Trimming pared 5 bases from V and 6 bases from J, leaving 14 bases between. The CDR3 reads CASSPDLATNEQFF. For the CDR3, the DNA is TGTGCCAGCAGCCCGGACTTAGCGACCAATGAGCAGTTCTTC.

This chain links TRBV12-3 or TRBV12-4 with TRBJ1-3; D may be TRBD1 (5 bases). V was trimmed by 6 bases and J by 13 bases, leaving 16 bases between them. The CDR3 covers 12 residues. CDR3 DNA: TGTGCCAGCAGCCTGACAGAATCGGCAATATATTTT. Translation: CASSLTESAIYF.

The sample holds one count of this clone. The chain uses TRBV5-1 and TRBJ2-3, with 9 bases aligning to TRBD2. The germline gives CDR1 SGHRS, CDR2 YFSETQ. The V segment lost 2 bases and the J segment 1 base; nucleotides outside the gene matches: 5. The CDR3 extends over 16 amino acids. The CDR3 region has the DNA TGCGCCAGCAGCTTTGGGGCTAGCGGGGGCACAGATACGCAGTATTTT. It yields the protein CASSFGASGGTDTQYF.

V is TRBV19 and J is TRBJ1-1; the D is unclear. Germline V lookup: CDR1 LNHDA, CDR2 SQIVND (reference sequence). The CDR3 totals 14 residues. Trimming pared 7 bases from V and 0 bases from J, leaving 12 bases between. The CDR3 loop reads CASIPDNLNTEAFF. The CDR3, as DNA: TGTGCCAGTATTCCAGACAATTTGAACACTGAAGCTTTCTTT.